Presented here are 21 T cell receptor beta chains from one specimen sequenced in a study of blood T cell repertoires in COVID-19. TCRdb's copy holds only in-frame clones and misses some; the assay was immunoSEQ multiplex PCR. This sample has around 89,000 clones; roughly nine tenths occur once, and the top ten carry under 10%. The sample taken for sequencing was peripheral blood. The receptor set was obtained from a man aged 45-60 years with acute or convalescent COVID-19.

The V and J genes are TRBV7-2 and TRBJ2-1; TRBD2 agrees at 7 bases. The junction had 8 bases not matched to a gene; V was cut back by 4 bases and J by 11 bases. Germline lookup yields CDR1 SGHTA and CDR2 FQGNSA. The CDR3 is 13 amino acids. The DNA for the CDR3 is TGTGCCAGCAGCTGGGGGACTACCCGAAAGCAGTTCTTC. Amino acids: CASSWGTTRKQFF.

This rearrangement joins TRBV7-8 to TRBJ2-3; a weak D match, TRBD2 (6 bases). This CDR3 comprises 15 residues. V lost 1 base to trimming and J lost 2 bases, with 10 bases between them. Germline assignment: CDR1 SGHVS and CDR2 FQNEAQ. CDR3 nucleotides: TGTGCCAGCAGCTTAGTGGGCGGGGACACAGATACGCAGTATTTT. Its translation: CASSLVGGDTDTQYF.

The genes are TRBV6-5 and TRBJ1-1, with D tentatively TRBD1 (5 bases). V was trimmed by 2 bases and J by 4 bases, leaving 11 bases between them. This CDR3 comprises 14 residues. Germline CDR1 reads MNHEY; CDR2 reads SVGAGI. The DNA for the CDR3 is TGTGCCAGCAGTTACAAACACGGGGGCACTGAAGCTTTCTTT. This encodes CASSYKHGGTEAFF.

The CDR3 loop is CASSSGSGEQYV. In DNA, the CDR3 is TGTGCCAGCAGTTCGGGTTCGGGCGAGCAGTACGTC. The V and J genes are TRBV28 and TRBJ2-7; D call uncertain. V lost 4 bases, J lost 6 bases, and 10 bases lay in between. This CDR3 is 12 amino acids long. Germline CDR1 reads MDHEN; CDR2 reads SYDVKM.

This chain uses TRBV5-1 with TRBJ1-1; tentatively, D is TRBD1 (5 bases). Germline V CDR1 and CDR2: SGHRS, YFSETQ. Trimming pared 1 base from V and 5 bases from J, leaving 15 bases between. The CDR3 spans 15 residues. DNA of the CDR3: TGCGCCAGCAGCTTGTCATTCGGGGAGGGGACTGAAGCTTTCTTT. Its translation is CASSLSFGEGTEAFF.

This chain joins TRBV30 and TRBJ1-1, with no clear D. The germline V gene has CDR1 GTSNPN and CDR2 SVGIG (reference sequence). This CDR3 spans 13 amino acids. Trimming took 3 bases from V and 3 from J, leaving 11 bases between them. This CDR3 reads CAWRVERDTEAFF. The CDR3, as DNA: TGTGCCTGGAGGGTGGAGCGGGACACTGAAGCTTTCTTT.

The rearrangement uses TRBV7-3 and TRBJ1-1; D gene uncertain. V shed 1 base and J shed 1 base, with 4 bases lying between them. Germline lookup yields CDR1 SGHTA and CDR2 FQGTGA. The CDR3 has 13 residues. The CDR3 here is CASSLNKNTEAFF. The CDR3 nucleotides read TGTGCCAGCAGCTTAAACAAGAACACTGAAGCTTTCTTT.

J is TRBJ1-2 and V is TRBV12-3 or TRBV12-4; the D gene is possibly TRBD1 (6 bases). The V and J ends lost 3 bases and 8 bases respectively, with 10 bases between them. The CDR3 runs to 12 residues. CDR3 sequence: CASSFTGQGYTF. In DNA form, the CDR3 reads TGTGCCAGCAGTTTCACAGGGCAGGGCTACACCTTC.

J is TRBJ1-1 and V is TRBV29-1, with D unresolved. CDR1 and CDR2 from the germline V gene are SQVTM and ANQGSEA. The V gene lost 3 bases and the J gene lost 0 bases, with 8 bases spanning the gap. The CDR3 covers 13 residues. CDR3 nucleotide sequence: TGCAGCGTTGATGGGAGATTGAACACTGAAGCTTTCTTT. Translated: CSVDGRLNTEAFF.

The rearrangement joins TRBV7-8 to TRBJ2-7; maybe TRBD2 (6 bases). Germline assignment: CDR1 SGHVS and CDR2 FQNEAQ. CDR3 length: 15 residues. Trimming pared 3 bases from V and 6 bases from J, leaving 18 bases between. The CDR3 is CASSLDFGGRGEQYV. The CDR3 coding sequence is TGTGCCAGCAGCTTGGATTTCGGGGGTAGGGGCGAGCAGTACGTC.

The chain recombines TRBV7-2 with TRBJ1-5; no reliable D call. Germline V gene data show CDR1 as SGHTA and CDR2 as FQGNSA. This CDR3 comprises 15 residues. Trimming pared 1 base from V and 0 bases from J, leaving 7 bases between. The CDR3 region has the DNA TGTGCCAGCAGCTTAGTCCGGGATAGCAATCAGCCCCAGCATTTT. Residues: CASSLVRDSNQPQHF.

V usage is TRBV9 and J usage is TRBJ1-1; TRBD1 might be the D (5 bases). Trimming removed 4 bases at V and 1 base at J, with 8 bases between. Germline loops: CDR1 SGDLS, CDR2 YYNGEE. CDR3 size: 13 residues. The CDR3 bases are TGTGCCAGCAGCTTCGGGGGGAACACTGAAGCTTTCTTT. This translates into CASSFGGNTEAFF.

The chain joins TRBV30 to TRBJ1-2, with D perhaps TRBD1 (6 bases). Germline V gene lookup returns CDR1 GTSNPN and CDR2 SVGIG (reference sequence). V was cut by 0 bases and J by 8 bases, with 16 bases left in between. This CDR3 spans 14 amino acids. The CDR3 DNA follows: TGTGCCTGGAGTGTAGGGACGGGGGGCTACGGCTACACCTTC. Encoded protein: CAWSVGTGGYGYTF.

This sequence joins TRBV5-6 and TRBJ1-2; TRBD1 aligns across 8 bases. J gave up 5 bases and V 6 bases, and 6 bases lay outside the gene matches. From germline, CDR1 is SGHDT and CDR2 YYEEEE. The CDR3 is 13 amino acids. The CDR3 bases are TGTGCCAGCACCGAGGACAGGGAATATGGCTACACCTTC. Its translation is CASTEDREYGYTF.

The CDR3 region is CASSRQIQGEAFF. The CDR3 coding sequence is TGTGCCAGCAGCCGCCAAATTCAGGGGGAAGCTTTCTTT. The chain joins TRBV3-1 (or the pseudogene TRBV3-2) to TRBJ1-1; D might be TRBD1 (6 bases). Germline CDR1 reads LGHDT; CDR2 reads YNNKEL (reference sequence). Trimming removed 4 bases at V and 8 bases at J, with 14 bases between. The CDR3 has 13 amino acids.

The chain is built from TRBV6-6 and TRBJ2-7; D remains ambiguous. V was clipped by 6 bases and J by 7 bases, with 13 bases between them. Germline V gene data show CDR1 as MNHNY and CDR2 as SVGAGI (reference sequence). The CDR3 spans 12 residues. CDR3 DNA: TGTGCCAGCAGACAGACCGTTGAGGAGCAGTACTTC. Its translation is CASRQTVEEQYF.

CDR3 bases: TGTGCCAGCAGTCGGACAGGGGTGTATGGCTACACCTTC. Its protein is CASSRTGVYGYTF. V and J are TRBV12-3 or TRBV12-4 and TRBJ1-2, with 9 nucleotides matching TRBD1. The CDR3 runs to 13 residues. Losses at the gene ends were 5 bases for V and 5 bases for J; bases not matched to a gene: 3.

J is TRBJ1-5 and V is TRBV30; D is possibly TRBD1 (6 bases). This CDR3 is 14 amino acids long. Germline V gene data show CDR1 as GTSNPN and CDR2 as SVGIG (reference sequence). The ends were cut back, 1 base at V and 6 bases at J, with 13 bases in the middle. The CDR3 sequence: CAWSASGQPQPQHF. Here the CDR3 DNA reads TGTGCCTGGAGTGCTTCCGGACAGCCTCAGCCCCAGCATTTT. The whole variable domain, filled in from reference TRBV30 and TRBJ1-5, reads SQTIHQWPATLVQPVGSPLSLECTVEGTSNPNLYWYRQAAGRGLQLLFYSVGIGQISSEVPQNLSASRPQDRQFILSSKKLLLSDSGFYLCAWSASGQPQPQHFGDGTRLSIL.

This chain uses TRBV7-9 with TRBJ2-1; 8 positions match TRBD2. Germline V gene lookup returns CDR1 SEHNR and CDR2 FQNEAQ (reference sequence). V was clipped by 1 base and J by 4 bases; unmatched bases: 6. The CDR3 sequence is 16 residues long. Here the CDR3 DNA reads TGTGCCAGCAGCTTAGGGGCGGGGGGATCATACAATGAGCAGTTCTTC. Its translation is CASSLGAGGSYNEQFF. Drawing the rest from reference TRBV7-9 and TRBJ2-1, the complete variable domain is DTGVSQNPRHKITKRGQNVTFRCDPISEHNRLYWYRQTLGQGPEFLTYFQNEAQLEKSRLLSDRFSAERPKGSFSTLEIQRTEQGDSAMYLCASSLGAGGSYNEQFFGPGTRLTVL.

The chain employs TRBV15 and TRBJ1-3; D gene uncertain. Germline V gene sequence: CDR1 LNHNV, CDR2 YYDKDF (reference sequence). The CDR3 covers 13 residues. V was pared by 0 bases and J by 4 bases, with 4 bases between. The CDR3 here is CATSRDAGNTIYF. In DNA form, the CDR3 reads TGTGCCACCAGCAGAGACGCGGGAAACACCATATATTTT. The whole variable domain, remainder taken from reference TRBV15 and TRBJ1-3, is DAMVIQNPRYQVTQFGKPVTLSCSQTLNHNVMYWYQQKSSQAPKLLFHYYDKDFNNEADTPDNFQSRRPNTSFCFLDIRSPGLGDTAMYLCATSRDAGNTIYFGEGSWLTVV.

The chain employs TRBV3-1 (or the pseudogene TRBV3-2) and TRBJ2-5; 8 bases align to TRBD1. The CDR3 consists of 14 residues. Losses at the gene ends were 4 bases for V and 4 bases for J; bases not matched to a gene: 5. CDR1 is LGHDT and CDR2 is YNNKEL in the germline V gene (reference sequence). CDR3 sequence: CASSPVRGRETQYF. Here the CDR3 DNA reads TGTGCCAGCAGCCCCGTCAGGGGGCGAGAGACCCAGTACTTC.